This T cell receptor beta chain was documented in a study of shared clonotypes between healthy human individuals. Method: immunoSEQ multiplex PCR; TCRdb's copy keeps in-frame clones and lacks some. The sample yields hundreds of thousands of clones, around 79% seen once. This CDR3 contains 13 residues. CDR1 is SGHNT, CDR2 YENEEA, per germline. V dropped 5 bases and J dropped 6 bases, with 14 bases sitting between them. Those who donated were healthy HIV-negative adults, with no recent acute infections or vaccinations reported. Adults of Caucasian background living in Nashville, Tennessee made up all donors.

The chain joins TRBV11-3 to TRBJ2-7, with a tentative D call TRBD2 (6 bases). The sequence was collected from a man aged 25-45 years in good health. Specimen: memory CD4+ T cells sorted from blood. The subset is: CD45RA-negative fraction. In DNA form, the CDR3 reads TGTGCCAGCAGCCTAGCCTCCGGGGGCGAGCAGTACTTC. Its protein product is CASSLASGGEQYF.